These 8 T cell receptor beta chains were sequenced from one sample in a study of T cells in localized non-small cell lung cancer. Sequencing used immunoSEQ multiplex PCR; TCRdb keeps in-frame clones, though not all of them. The sample lists 1,500 to 2,000 clones, 24% occurring once. The sequencing here drew on lung tumor tissue, taken before any cancer treatment. Receptor source: a female donor older than 55 with stage II squamous cell lung carcinoma.

This clone is labeled as medium-sized. This chain joins TRBV6-8 and TRBJ2-5; maybe TRBD2 (5 bases). The CDR3 is 13 residues long. V gave up 6 bases and J gave up 5 bases, with 13 bases separating them. Germline values: CDR1 MNHGY, CDR2 SAAAGT. CDR3 nucleotide sequence: TGTGCCAGCAGGGTTCCCTCGGGGGAGACCCAGTACTTC. It specifies CASRVPSGETQYF.

This clone was detected only a few times. This sequence joins TRBV6-1 and TRBJ1-5; D gene uncertain. Trimming stripped 1 base from V and 9 bases from J, with 13 bases between. This CDR3 has 14 residues. The germline V gene encodes CDR1 MNHNS and CDR2 SASEGT. The CDR3 region is CASSEESSLGPQHF. The CDR3 nucleotides read TGTGCCAGCAGTGAAGAATCGTCTTTGGGGCCCCAGCATTTT.

There are a few counts of this clone. This chain uses TRBV6-8 with TRBJ1-1; maybe TRBD1 (6 bases). Looked up from germline, CDR1 is MNHGY and CDR2 is SAAAGT. The CDR3 spans 14 residues. Trimming pared 4 bases from V and 4 bases from J, leaving 13 bases between. CDR3 bases: TGTGCCAGCAGTTCGACAGGCCTAACCACTGAAGCTTTCTTT. It translates to CASSSTGLTTEAFF.

This chain's CDR3 is CSVGRMNTEAFF. CDR3 bases: TGCAGCGTTGGTCGAATGAACACTGAAGCTTTCTTT. The V gene is TRBV29-1, the J gene TRBJ1-1; D ambiguous. The CDR3 is 12 amino acids. V gave up 4 bases and J gave up 0 bases, with 6 bases separating them. Germline CDR1 is SQVTM and CDR2 is ANQGSEA.

This clone was counted a few times. The rearrangement links TRBV6-8 to TRBJ1-2; D remains unclear. This CDR3 is 14 amino acids long. V dropped 0 bases and J dropped 4 bases, with 9 bases sitting between them. Germline values: CDR1 MNHGY, CDR2 SAAAGT. The DNA for the CDR3 is TGTGCCAGCAGTTACTCCAGGCGCCTCTATGGCTACACCTTC. Translation: CASSYSRRLYGYTF.

This clone rates as large. J is TRBJ1-1 and V is TRBV6-8; D unclear. The V gene lost 5 bases and the J gene lost 0 bases, with 7 bases spanning the gap. Germline CDR1 reads MNHGY; CDR2 reads SAAAGT. The CDR3 sequence is 13 residues long. The CDR3 is CASSVVMNTEAFF. The CDR3, as DNA: TGTGCCAGCAGTGTGGTCATGAACACTGAAGCTTTCTTT.

This clone was seen more than once but under ten times. The J gene is TRBJ2-5, the V gene TRBV6-8; 8 bases line up with TRBD2. This CDR3 comprises 19 residues. With V trimmed by 3 bases and J by 1 base, 16 bases remained unmatched. Germline loops: CDR1 MNHGY, CDR2 SAAAGT. Here the CDR3 DNA reads TGTGCCAGCAGTTATAGGTGGGGACTAGAAAACGTTGGCCAAGAGACCCAGTACTTC. This sequence encodes CASSYRWGLENVGQETQYF.

This clone has a handful of counts. The chain uses TRBV28 and TRBJ1-2; D gene unclear. The CDR3 consists of 13 residues. Germline CDR1 reads MDHEN; CDR2 reads SYDVKM. Trimming took off 2 bases at V and 5 bases at J, with 9 bases between the two ends. The CDR3 DNA sequence: TGTGCCAGCAGTTTAGGTGGAGAATATGGCTACACCTTC. It specifies CASSLGGEYGYTF.